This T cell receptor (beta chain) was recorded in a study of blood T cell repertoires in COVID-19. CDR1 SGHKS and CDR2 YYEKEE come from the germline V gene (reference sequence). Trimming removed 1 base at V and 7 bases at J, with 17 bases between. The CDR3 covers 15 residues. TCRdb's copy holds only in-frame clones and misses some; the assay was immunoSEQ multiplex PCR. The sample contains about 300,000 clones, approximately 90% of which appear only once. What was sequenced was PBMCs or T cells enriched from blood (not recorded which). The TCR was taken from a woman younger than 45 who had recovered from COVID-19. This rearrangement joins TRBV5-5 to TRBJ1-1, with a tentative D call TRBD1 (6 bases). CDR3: CASSLWYREYGEAFF. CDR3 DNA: TGTGCCAGCAGCTTGTGGTACAGGGAGTATGGTGAAGCTTTCTTT.